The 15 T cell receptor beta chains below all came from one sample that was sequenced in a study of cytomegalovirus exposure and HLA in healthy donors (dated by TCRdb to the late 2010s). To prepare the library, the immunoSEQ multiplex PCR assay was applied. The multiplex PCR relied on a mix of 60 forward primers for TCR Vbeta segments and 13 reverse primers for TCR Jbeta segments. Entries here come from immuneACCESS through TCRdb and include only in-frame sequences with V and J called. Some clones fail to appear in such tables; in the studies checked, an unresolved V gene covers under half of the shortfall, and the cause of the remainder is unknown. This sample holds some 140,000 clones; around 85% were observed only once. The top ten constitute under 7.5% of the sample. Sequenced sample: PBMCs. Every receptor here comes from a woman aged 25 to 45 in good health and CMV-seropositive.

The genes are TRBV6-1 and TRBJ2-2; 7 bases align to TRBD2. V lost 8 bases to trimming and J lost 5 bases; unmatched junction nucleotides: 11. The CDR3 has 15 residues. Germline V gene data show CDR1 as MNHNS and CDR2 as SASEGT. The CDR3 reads CASRALAGVTGELFF. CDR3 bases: TGTGCCAGCCGGGCCCTGGCGGGAGTGACCGGGGAGCTGTTTTTT.

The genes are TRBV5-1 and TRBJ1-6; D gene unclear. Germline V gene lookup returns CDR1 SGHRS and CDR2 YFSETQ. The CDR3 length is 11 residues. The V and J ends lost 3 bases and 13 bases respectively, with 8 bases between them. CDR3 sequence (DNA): TGCGCCAGCAGCTCTATTACCCCCCTCCACTTT. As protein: CASSSITPLHF.

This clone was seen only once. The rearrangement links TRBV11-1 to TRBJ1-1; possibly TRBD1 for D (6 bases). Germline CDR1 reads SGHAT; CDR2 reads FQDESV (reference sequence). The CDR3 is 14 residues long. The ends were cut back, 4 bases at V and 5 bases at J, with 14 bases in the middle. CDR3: CASSSHDTGTEAFF. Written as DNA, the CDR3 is TGTGCCAGCAGCTCGCATGATACAGGGACTGAAGCTTTCTTT.

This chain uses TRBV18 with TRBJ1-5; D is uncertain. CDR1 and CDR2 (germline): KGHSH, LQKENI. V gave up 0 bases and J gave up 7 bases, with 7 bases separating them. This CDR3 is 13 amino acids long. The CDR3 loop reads CASSPPFGQPQHF. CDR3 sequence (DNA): TGTGCCAGCTCACCACCGTTCGGGCAGCCCCAGCATTTT.

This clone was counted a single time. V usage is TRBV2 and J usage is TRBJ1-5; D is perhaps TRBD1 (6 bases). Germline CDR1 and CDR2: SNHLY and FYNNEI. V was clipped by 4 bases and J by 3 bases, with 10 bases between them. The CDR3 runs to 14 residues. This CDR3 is CASSVHRDNQPQHF. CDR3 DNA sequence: TGTGCCAGCAGTGTACACAGGGACAATCAGCCCCAGCATTTT.

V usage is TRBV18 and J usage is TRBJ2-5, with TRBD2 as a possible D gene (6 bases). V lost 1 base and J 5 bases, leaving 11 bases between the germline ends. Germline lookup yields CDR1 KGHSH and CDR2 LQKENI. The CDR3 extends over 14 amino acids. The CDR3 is CASSPRRAGETQYF. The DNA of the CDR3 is TGTGCCAGCTCACCACGACGGGCGGGGGAGACCCAGTACTTC.

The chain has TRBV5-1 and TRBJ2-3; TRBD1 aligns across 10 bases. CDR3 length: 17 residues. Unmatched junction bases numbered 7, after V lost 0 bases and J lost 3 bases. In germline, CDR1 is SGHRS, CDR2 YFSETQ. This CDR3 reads CASSLARGDRGTDTQYF. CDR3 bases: TGCGCCAGCAGCTTGGCCAGGGGGGACAGGGGTACAGATACGCAGTATTTT.

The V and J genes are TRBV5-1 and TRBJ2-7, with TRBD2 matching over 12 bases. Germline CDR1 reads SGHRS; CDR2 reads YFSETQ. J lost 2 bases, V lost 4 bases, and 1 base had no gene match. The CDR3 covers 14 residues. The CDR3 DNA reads TGCGCCAGCAGCCGGACTAGCGGGACCTACGAGCAGTACTTC. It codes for CASSRTSGTYEQYF. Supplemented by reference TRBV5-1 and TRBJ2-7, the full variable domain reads KAGVTQTPRYLIKTRGQQVTLSCSPISGHRSVSWYQQTPGQGLQFLFEYFSETQRNKGNFPGRFSGRQFSNSRSEMNVSTLELGDSALYLCASSRTSGTYEQYFGPGTRLTVT.

The CDR3 sequence is CASRGAGQPQHF. The DNA for the CDR3 is TGTGCCAGCCGGGGCGCGGGACAGCCCCAGCATTTT. The chain has TRBV2 and TRBJ1-5; D is perhaps TRBD1 (5 bases). CDR1 SNHLY and CDR2 FYNNEI come from the germline V gene. Trimming removed 8 bases at V and 7 bases at J, with 12 bases between. The CDR3 has 12 amino acids.

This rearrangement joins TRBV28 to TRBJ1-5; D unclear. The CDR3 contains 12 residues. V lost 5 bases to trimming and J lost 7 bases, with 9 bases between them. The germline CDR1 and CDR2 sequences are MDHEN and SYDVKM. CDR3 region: CASSPAGQPQHF. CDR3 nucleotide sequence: TGTGCCAGCAGTCCAGCGGGACAGCCCCAGCATTTT. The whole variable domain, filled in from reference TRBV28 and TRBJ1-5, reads DVKVTQSSRYLVKRTGEKVFLECVQDMDHENMFWYRQDPGLGLRLIYFSYDVKMKEKGDIPEGYSVSREKKERFSLILESASTNQTSMYLCASSPAGQPQHFGDGTRLSIL.

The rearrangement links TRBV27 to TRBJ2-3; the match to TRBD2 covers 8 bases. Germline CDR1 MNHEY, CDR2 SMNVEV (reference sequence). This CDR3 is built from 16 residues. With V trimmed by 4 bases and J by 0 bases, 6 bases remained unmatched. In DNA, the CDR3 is TGTGCCAGCAGTTCCTCAGCGGGGGAGAGCACAGATACGCAGTATTTT. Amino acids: CASSSSAGESTDTQYF.

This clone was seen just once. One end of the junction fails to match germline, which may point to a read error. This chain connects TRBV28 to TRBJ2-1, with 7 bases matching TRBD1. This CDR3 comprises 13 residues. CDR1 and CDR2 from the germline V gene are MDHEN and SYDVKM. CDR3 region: CASSSLSPGQLVF. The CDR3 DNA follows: TGTGCCAGCAGTTCCCTATCACCGGGACAGCTCGTCTTC.

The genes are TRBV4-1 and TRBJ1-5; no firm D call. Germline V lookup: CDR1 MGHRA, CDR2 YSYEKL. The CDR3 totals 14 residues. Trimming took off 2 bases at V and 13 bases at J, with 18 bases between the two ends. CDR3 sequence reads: CASSQLTEAGQQHF. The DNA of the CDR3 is TGCGCCAGCAGCCAACTTACGGAGGCAGGCCAGCAGCATTTT.

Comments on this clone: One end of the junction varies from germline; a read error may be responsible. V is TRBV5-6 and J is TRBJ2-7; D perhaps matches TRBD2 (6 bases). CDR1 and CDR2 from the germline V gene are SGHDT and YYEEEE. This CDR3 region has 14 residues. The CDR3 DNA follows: TGTGCCAGCAGCTCCCGGGGACTCACTTACGGGCAGTACTTC. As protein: CASSSRGLTYGQYF.

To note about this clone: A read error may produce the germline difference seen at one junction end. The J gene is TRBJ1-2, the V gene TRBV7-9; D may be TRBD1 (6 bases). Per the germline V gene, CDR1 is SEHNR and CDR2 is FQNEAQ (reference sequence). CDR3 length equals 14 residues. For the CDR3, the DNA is TGTTCCAGCAGCTTAGAGATGGGGGCAGATGGCTACACCTTC. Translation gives CSSSLEMGADGYTF.